The 20 T cell receptor beta chains below come from one sample, sequenced in a study of persistence of HIV-infected CD4 T cells. These receptors have no known antigen. Anti-CD3/anti-CD28 beads served as a nonspecific positive control stimulus. Responding CD4+ T cells were sorted by upregulation of both CD40 ligand and CD69. The libraries were made with immunoSEQ version 4 in survey mode. Assay: immunoSEQ multiplex PCR; the TCRdb copy retains only in-frame clones and omits some. The table has approximately 45,000 clones, 85% to 90% seen once; the top ten hold 2.5% to 4%. This sample comprised CD4+ T cells sorted from PBMCs after approximately 19-hour stimulation, obtained from a patient who received antiretroviral therapy. These receptors came from an adult woman with HIV who was CMV-seropositive.

The chain has TRBV5-6 and TRBJ2-1, with a possible D match to TRBD2 (6 bases). Trimming took off 4 bases at V and 5 bases at J, with 19 bases between the two ends. The germline V gene has CDR1 SGHDT and CDR2 YYEEEE. The length of the CDR3 is 16 residues. CDR3 DNA: TGTGCCAGCAGCCTATGGGAACTAGCCCTCAACAATGAGCAGTTCTTC. Translating it yields CASSLWELALNNEQFF.

The chain joins TRBV10-3 to TRBJ1-1, with 8 nucleotides matching TRBD1. J was trimmed by 4 bases and V by 6 bases; bases with no gene match: 7. The CDR3 is made up of 14 amino acids. Germline V gene data show CDR1 as ENHRY and CDR2 as SYGVKD. The CDR3 coding sequence is TGTGCCATCAGGAGCCAGGGGGCGTCCACTGAAGCTTTCTTT. This translates into CAIRSQGASTEAFF.

The CDR3 DNA reads TGTGCCAGCAGCCAGGGCAGGGCCGGGACTGAAGCTTTCTTT. As protein: CASSQGRAGTEAFF. The chain uses TRBV11-2 and TRBJ1-1; a possible D gene is TRBD1 (5 bases). Per germline, CDR1 SGHAT and CDR2 FQNNGV. V lost 5 bases and J 5 bases, leaving 15 bases between the germline ends. The CDR3 covers 14 residues.

The rearrangement joins TRBV6-5 to TRBJ1-6; the D is unclear. Trimming stripped 7 bases from V and 4 bases from J, with 8 bases between. Germline V gene data show CDR1 as MNHEY and CDR2 as SVGAGI. The CDR3 loop spans 13 amino acids. The CDR3 bases are TGTGCCAGCAACAGTCTTTATAATTCACCCCTCCACTTT. It yields the protein CASNSLYNSPLHF.

The chain has TRBV20-1 and TRBJ1-1; D is unclear. This CDR3 comprises 11 residues. CDR1 and CDR2 from the germline V gene are DFQATT and SNEGSKA (reference sequence). Trimming shortened V by 0 bases and J by 1 base, and 0 bases separated the two germline ends. DNA for the CDR3: TGCAGTGCTAGAGAGAACACTGAAGCTTTCTTT. It is translated as CSARENTEAFF.

The rearrangement joins TRBV18 to TRBJ1-1; D perhaps matches TRBD1 (6 bases). The CDR3 totals 15 residues. The germline V gene encodes CDR1 KGHSH and CDR2 LQKENI. Trimming cost V 3 bases and J 1 base, with 12 bases left between them. CDR3: CASSPRTGTNTEAFF. CDR3 bases: TGTGCCAGCTCACCCAGAACAGGGACGAACACTGAAGCTTTCTTT. The full variable domain, in which reference TRBV18 and TRBJ1-1 provide the parts outside the CDR3, is NAGVMQNPRHLVRRRGQEARLRCSPMKGHSHVYWYRQLPEEGLKFMVYLQKENIIDESGMPKERFSAEFPKEGPSILRIQQVVRGDSAAYFCASSPRTGTNTEAFFGQGTRLTVV.

The chain recombines TRBV27 with TRBJ2-7; 9 bases agree with TRBD1. V shed 7 bases, J shed 5 bases, and the junction held 15 bases outside the gene matches. The V gene's germline CDR1 is MNHEY and CDR2 SMNVEV (reference sequence). The CDR3 extends over 16 amino acids. This chain's CDR3 is CASTGSPGTGSDEQYF. As DNA, the CDR3 is TGTGCCAGCACCGGATCCCCCGGGACAGGGTCCGACGAGCAGTACTTC.

The CDR3 is CASSLDRSTGELFF. The CDR3 nucleotides read TGTGCCAGCAGCTTAGACCGGTCAACCGGGGAGCTGTTTTTT. The V and J genes are TRBV7-9 and TRBJ2-2; D is unresolved. This CDR3 is 14 amino acids long. V gave up 1 base and J gave up 5 bases, with 8 bases separating them. Germline assignment: CDR1 SEHNR and CDR2 FQNEAQ (reference sequence).

This chain connects TRBV4-1 to TRBJ1-1; weak D call: TRBD1 (6 bases). V was cut by 3 bases and J by 10 bases, with 15 bases left in between. The CDR3 covers 13 residues. Per germline, CDR1 MGHRA and CDR2 YSYEKL. The CDR3 region is CASSQQGQIGAFF. Written as DNA, the CDR3 is TGCGCCAGCAGCCAGCAGGGGCAAATTGGAGCTTTCTTT.

As to this clone: At one boundary the junction diverges from the germline segment, which might be a read error. This CDR3 is CASSEQAGGSSFF. The CDR3 DNA sequence: TGCGCCAGCAGTGAGCAGGCAGGGGGCTCCTCCTTCTTC. This chain joins TRBV10-2 and TRBJ2-7, with 8 bases lining up with TRBD1. Germline loops: CDR1 WSHSY, CDR2 SAAADI. CDR3 length equals 13 residues.

V usage is TRBV6-5 and J usage is TRBJ1-1; no definite D call. This CDR3 spans 15 amino acids. V was shortened by 6 bases and J by 0 bases, with 14 bases between the two germline ends. Germline V gives CDR1 MNHEY, CDR2 SVGAGI. The CDR3 DNA reads TGTGCCAGCAGCGTTGGCAGACCGATGAACACTGAAGCTTTCTTT. Its translation: CASSVGRPMNTEAFF.

The chain joins TRBV6-5 to TRBJ1-5; 9 bases fit TRBD1. The ends lost 9 bases at V and 5 bases at J; junction bases unmatched: 8. In germline, CDR1 is MNHEY, CDR2 SVGAGI. There are 14 residues in the CDR3. CDR3 residues: CASSLGQGDQPQHF. The CDR3 region has the DNA TGTGCCAGTAGCCTGGGACAGGGAGATCAGCCCCAGCATTTT.

The CDR3 sequence: CASSQAGQGRSSYEQYF. In DNA, the CDR3 is TGTGCCAGCAGCCAAGCTGGACAGGGCCGGAGCTCCTACGAGCAGTACTTC. The chain joins TRBV3-1 (or the pseudogene TRBV3-2) to TRBJ2-7, with 8 bases identical to TRBD1. This CDR3 has 17 residues. Germline CDR1 is LGHDT and CDR2 is YNNKEL (reference sequence). V lost 1 base to trimming and J lost 0 bases; unmatched junction nucleotides: 8.

The V gene is TRBV12-3 or TRBV12-4, the J gene TRBJ1-6; no definite D call. This CDR3 comprises 13 residues. V lost 3 bases to trimming and J lost 7 bases, with 7 bases between them. CDR3 sequence (DNA): TGTGCCAGCAGTTTGGGGTGGAATTCACCCCTCCACTTT. Translation: CASSLGWNSPLHF.

Only one count was recorded for this clone. The rearrangement uses TRBV3-1 (or the pseudogene TRBV3-2) and TRBJ1-1; D remains unclear. Trimming left V 5 bases short and J 5 bases short, with 15 bases between. CDR1 is LGHDT, CDR2 YNNKEL, per germline (reference sequence). This CDR3 is 14 amino acids long. The CDR3: CASSELSGRTEAFF. The CDR3 DNA follows: TGTGCCAGCAGCGAATTAAGTGGGAGAACTGAAGCTTTCTTT.

V and J are TRBV5-1 and TRBJ1-1, with D uncertain. Looked up from germline, CDR1 is SGHRS and CDR2 is YFSETQ. Trimming removed 5 bases at V and 8 bases at J, with 22 bases between. This CDR3 region has 15 residues. This CDR3 is CASSPGSGSWEEAFF. DNA for the CDR3: TGCGCCAGCAGTCCTGGAAGCGGTAGCTGGGAGGAAGCTTTCTTT.

V is TRBV5-5 and J is TRBJ2-2; TRBD1 aligns across 11 bases. The CDR3 extends over 14 amino acids. The germline gives CDR1 SGHKS, CDR2 YYEKEE (reference sequence). With 4 bases clipped from V and 9 bases from J, the junction kept 5 bases outside the gene matches. The CDR3 is CASSGQGAPRELFF. The CDR3 nucleotides read TGTGCCAGCAGCGGACAGGGGGCTCCCCGGGAGCTGTTTTTT. The variable domain in full, completed from reference TRBV5-5 and TRBJ2-2, reads DAGVTQSPTHLIKTRGQQVTLRCSPISGHKSVSWYQQVLGQGPQFIFQYYEKEERGRGNFPDRFSARQFPNYSSELNVNALLLGDSALYLCASSGQGAPRELFFGEGSRLTVL.

The rearrangement links TRBV15 to TRBJ1-1, with a weak D call TRBD1 (5 bases). The V and J ends lost 1 base and 9 bases respectively, with 21 bases between them. Germline assignment: CDR1 LNHNV and CDR2 YYDKDF (reference sequence). The CDR3 is 16 amino acids. CDR3 in amino acids: CATSRGSVLGGPQAFF. The CDR3 DNA reads as TGTGCCACCAGCAGAGGGTCGGTTTTGGGGGGACCCCAAGCTTTCTTT.

The CDR3 region is CASSLGLSGNTIYF. DNA of the CDR3: TGTGCCAGCAGCTTGGGACTTAGTGGAAACACCATATATTTT. This chain connects TRBV5-6 to TRBJ1-3; D is uncertain. Germline V CDR1 and CDR2: SGHDT, YYEEEE. The CDR3 extends over 14 amino acids. Trimming pared 0 bases from V and 3 bases from J, leaving 7 bases between.

The V call is TRBV3-1 (or the pseudogene TRBV3-2), the J call TRBJ1-1; 9 nucleotides align to TRBD1. CDR3 length: 16 amino acids. From germline, CDR1 is LGHDT and CDR2 YNNKEL (reference sequence). After removal of 4 bases from V and 4 bases from J, the junction contained 10 bases not matched to a gene. The CDR3 protein is CASSPYLGTGRTEAFF. For the CDR3, the DNA is TGTGCCAGCAGCCCCTACCTCGGGACAGGGCGCACTGAAGCTTTCTTT.